This T cell receptor (beta chain) originates from a study of blood T cell repertoires in COVID-19. Produced via immunoSEQ multiplex PCR; TCRdb's table is partial and in-frame only. The sample includes 300,000 to 350,000 clones, approximately 88% of them seen just once. This CDR3 spans 14 amino acids. CDR1 and CDR2 from the germline V gene are SGHRS and YFSETQ. The V segment lost 3 bases and the J segment 2 bases; nucleotides outside the gene matches: 2. This rearrangement joins TRBV5-1 to TRBJ2-3, with 8 bases matching TRBD2. The sequence derives from a man aged 30-40 years who had recovered from COVID-19. Sequenced material: PBMCs or T cells enriched from blood (not recorded which). CDR3 sequence reads: CASSWGLVTDTQYF. The CDR3 DNA reads TGCGCCAGCAGCTGGGGACTAGTCACAGATACGCAGTATTTT.